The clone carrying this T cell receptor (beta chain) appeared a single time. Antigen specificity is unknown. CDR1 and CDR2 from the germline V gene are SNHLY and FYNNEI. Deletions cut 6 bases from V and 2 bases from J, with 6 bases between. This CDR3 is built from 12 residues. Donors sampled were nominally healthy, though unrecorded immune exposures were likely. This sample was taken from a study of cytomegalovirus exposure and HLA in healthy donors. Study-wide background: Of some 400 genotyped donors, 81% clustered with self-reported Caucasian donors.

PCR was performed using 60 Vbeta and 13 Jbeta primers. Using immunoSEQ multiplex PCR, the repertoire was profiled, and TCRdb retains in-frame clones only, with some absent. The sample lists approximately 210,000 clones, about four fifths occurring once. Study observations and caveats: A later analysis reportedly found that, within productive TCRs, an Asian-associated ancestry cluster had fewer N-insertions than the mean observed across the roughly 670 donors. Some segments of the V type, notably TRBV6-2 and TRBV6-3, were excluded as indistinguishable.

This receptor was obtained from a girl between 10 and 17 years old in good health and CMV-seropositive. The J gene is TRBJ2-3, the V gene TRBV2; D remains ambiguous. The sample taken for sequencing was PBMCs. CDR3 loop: CASRRYTDTQYF. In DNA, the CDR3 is TGTGCCAGCAGGCGGTACACAGATACGCAGTATTTT.